This TCR beta chain was sequenced during a study of graft-versus-host responses after intestinal transplantation. Sequencing used immunoSEQ multiplex PCR; TCRdb keeps in-frame clones, though not all of them. The sample lists tens of thousands of clones; just under 45% were seen once. Stimulators, 200,000 irradiated and violet-dye-labeled cells, were plated with 200,000 CFSE-labeled responder cells. V was clipped by 3 bases and J by 6 bases, with 11 bases between them. This CDR3 is 14 amino acids long. The germline V gene encodes CDR1 SGHTA and CDR2 FQGNSA. Sequences were derived from alloreactive CD8+ T cells from a mixed lymphocyte reaction culture, sampled before transplantation. Documented subset: CFSE-low proliferating T cells sorted from roughly 6-day pre-transplant mixed lymphocyte reaction (GvH or HvG direction). The genes are TRBV7-2 and TRBJ2-2; D gene uncertain. This sequence was found in a human patient who was an organ donor for intestinal transplantation. The CDR3 here is CASSFTPESGELFF. The CDR3 bases are TGTGCCAGCAGCTTTACCCCAGAGTCCGGGGAGCTGTTTTTT.